The clone carrying this TCR beta chain showed up just a few times. Its specificity is unknown. Clones were sequenced by immunoSEQ multiplex PCR, and TCRdb holds only the in-frame ones, with some missing. The sample yields fewer than 4,500 clones, 35% to 50% seen once. Germline V gene sequence: CDR1 SGDLS, CDR2 YYNGEE. This CDR3 has 16 amino acids. Trimming took 0 bases from V and 5 from J; bases not matched to a gene: 8. This specimen belongs to a study of T cells in localized non-small cell lung cancer. General observations from the study: Highest T cell clonality was seen in uninvolved adjacent lung, surpassing that measured in tumor. A higher density of T cells in blood coincided with extended overall survival. Out of the top 100 tumor clones, a median roughly 52 were seen in adjacent lung.

The receptor comes from a male donor aged 60 or older with stage I lung adenocarcinoma. The sample in question was lung tumor tissue, obtained before any cancer treatment. The chain links TRBV9 to TRBJ2-5; TRBD2 aligns across 9 bases. The CDR3 DNA reads as TGTGCCAGCAGCGTAGGTTCTAGCGGGACGATGGAGACCCAGTACTTC. Amino acid sequence: CASSVGSSGTMETQYF. Filled out from reference TRBV9 and TRBJ2-5, the complete variable domain reads DSGVTQTPKHLITATGQRVTLRCSPRSGDLSVYWYQQSLDQGLQFLIQYYNGEERAKGNILERFSAQQFPDLHSELNLSSLELGDSALYFCASSVGSSGTMETQYFGPGTRLLVL.